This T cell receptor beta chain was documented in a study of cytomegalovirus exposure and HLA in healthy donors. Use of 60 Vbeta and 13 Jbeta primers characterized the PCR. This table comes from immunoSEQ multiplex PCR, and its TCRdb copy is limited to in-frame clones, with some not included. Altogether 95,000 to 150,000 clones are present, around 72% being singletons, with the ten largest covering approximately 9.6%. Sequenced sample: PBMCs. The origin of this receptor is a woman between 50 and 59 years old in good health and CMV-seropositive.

In DNA, the CDR3 is TGTGCCAGTAGCCCACAGCCTAGCGGGAGCTACGAGCAGTACTTC. It is translated as CASSPQPSGSYEQYF. The rearrangement links TRBV19 to TRBJ2-7; 10 nucleotides agree with TRBD2. The CDR3 totals 15 residues. With V trimmed by 6 bases and J by 3 bases, 8 bases remained unmatched. CDR1 and CDR2 from the germline V gene are LNHDA and SQIVND (reference sequence).